Shown below are 25 T cell receptor beta chains from a single sample sequenced in a study of technical replicates of blood from a handful of donors. Only in-frame clones appear in the TCRdb table, and some are missing; sequencing was by immunoSEQ multiplex PCR. The sample lists about 60,000 clones, 80% to 95% seen once, with 3.5% to 5.5% in the top ten. Specimen: PBMCs. The receptors originated from a human donor in good health. Some clones in this sample may be carry-over from other donors' samples.

With respect to this clone: A read error may account for a junction end that differs from germline. The chain employs TRBV11-2 and TRBJ1-2; D is perhaps TRBD1 (5 bases). Germline V gives CDR1 SGHAT, CDR2 FQNNGV. The length of the CDR3 is 13 residues. The CDR3 is CASQDTATYRYTF. The DNA for the CDR3 is TGTGCCAGTCAGGACACCGCCACCTATCGCTACACCTTC.

The chain uses TRBV4-1 and TRBJ1-1; D is undetermined. This CDR3 region has 14 residues. Trimming shortened V by 6 bases and J by 1 base, and 12 bases separated the two germline ends. Germline V gene sequence: CDR1 MGHRA, CDR2 YSYEKL. The CDR3 loop reads CASRGSLRNTEAFF. The CDR3 DNA sequence: TGCGCCAGCAGGGGCAGCCTACGGAACACTGAAGCTTTCTTT.

The genes are TRBV18 and TRBJ2-6; possible D gene TRBD2, 5 bases. Looked up from germline, CDR1 is KGHSH and CDR2 is LQKENI. V lost 3 bases and J 1 base, leaving 7 bases between the germline ends. The CDR3 is 15 amino acids. The CDR3: CASSPGVSGANVLTF. In DNA, the CDR3 is TGTGCCAGCTCACCCGGGGTGTCTGGGGCCAACGTCCTGACTTTC.

The rearrangement uses TRBV10-3 and TRBJ2-2; 9 bases map to TRBD1. J gave up 6 bases and V 9 bases, and 8 bases lay outside the gene matches. Per the germline V gene, CDR1 is ENHRY and CDR2 is SYGVKD. CDR3 size: 14 residues. This CDR3 reads CAIPGQGSAGELFF. The CDR3 nucleotides are TGTGCCATACCGGGACAGGGTTCGGCCGGGGAGCTGTTTTTT.

This chain uses TRBV2 with TRBJ1-6; TRBD1 agrees at 7 bases. This CDR3 is built from 14 residues. V lost 6 bases, J lost 6 bases, and 5 bases stayed unmatched. Per germline, CDR1 SNHLY and CDR2 FYNNEI. CDR3 bases: TGTGCCAGCAGGGCGACAGGGTTTAATTCACCCCTCCACTTT. The encoded protein is CASRATGFNSPLHF.

This clone was seen only once. This chain connects TRBV6-5 to TRBJ2-5; 7 bases align to TRBD1. This CDR3 has 14 amino acids. Unmatched junction bases numbered 7, after V lost 7 bases and J lost 2 bases. In germline, CDR1 is MNHEY, CDR2 SVGAGI. CDR3 region: CASMIRDRQETQYF. As DNA, the CDR3 is TGTGCCAGCATGATAAGGGACAGACAAGAGACCCAGTACTTC.

There are a few counts of this clone. The V call is TRBV18, the J call TRBJ1-5; 7 positions match TRBD1. Germline trimming cut 1 base from V and 1 base from J; bases unmatched to any gene: 1. The CDR3 contains 15 residues. Germline V gives CDR1 KGHSH, CDR2 LQKENI. The DNA for the CDR3 is TGTGCCAGCTCACCACAGGGGGCGAGCAATCAGCCCCAGCATTTT. Translation gives CASSPQGASNQPQHF.

This chain uses TRBV25-1 with TRBJ2-7, with 9 bases lining up with TRBD1. The CDR3 extends over 15 amino acids. Trimming at V came to 4 bases and at J to 3 bases, leaving 7 bases not matched to a gene. In germline, CDR1 is MGHDK, CDR2 SYGVNS. CDR3 in DNA: TGTGCCAGCAGTGGCTCGACAGGGGGTGACTACGAGCAGTACTTC. It codes for CASSGSTGGDYEQYF.

This chain links TRBV6-5 with TRBJ2-1, with 7 nucleotides matching TRBD2. The CDR3 consists of 13 residues. The V gene's germline CDR1 is MNHEY and CDR2 SVGAGI. With V trimmed by 8 bases and J by 10 bases, 11 bases remained unmatched. The CDR3 nucleotides read TGTGCCAGCGGAAAAAAGCGGGATTGGGAGCAGTTCTTC. It translates to CASGKKRDWEQFF.

The V gene is TRBV6-1, the J gene TRBJ1-5, with TRBD1 matching 8 bases. Germline-derived CDR1 and CDR2 are MNHNS and SASEGT. V was clipped by 10 bases and J by 4 bases; unmatched bases: 9. The length of the CDR3 is 14 residues. The CDR3 DNA reads TGTGCCACTTCGACAGGGGAAGAGAATCAGCCCCAGCATTTT. Protein product: CATSTGEENQPQHF.

V is TRBV14 and J is TRBJ1-2; D is perhaps TRBD1 (5 bases). There are 17 residues in the CDR3. Germline V lookup: CDR1 SGHDN, CDR2 FVKESK. The V end lost 0 bases, the J end lost 7 bases, and 21 bases lay between the germline ends. The CDR3 coding sequence is TGTGCCAGCAGCCAAGAAGGGGACTGGGGGGATTGGAGTGGCTACACCTTC. It yields the protein CASSQEGDWGDWSGYTF.

The chain recombines TRBV4-3 with TRBJ1-2, with D perhaps matching TRBD1 (5 bases). Germline-derived CDR1 and CDR2 are LGHNA and YSLEER. V was shortened by 0 bases and J by 4 bases, with 15 bases between the two germline ends. CDR3 size: 16 residues. The CDR3 spells CASSQDPGSGVYGYTF. For the CDR3, the DNA is TGCGCCAGCAGCCAAGATCCGGGTTCGGGGGTCTATGGCTACACCTTC.

This chain joins TRBV2 and TRBJ2-1, with 8 bases identical to TRBD2. Germline V lookup: CDR1 SNHLY, CDR2 FYNNEI. The CDR3 loop spans 15 amino acids. V dropped 5 bases and J dropped 7; count of bases not matched to a gene: 10. CDR3: CASSFTPGTRNEQFF. As DNA, the CDR3 is TGTGCCAGCAGTTTTACACCCGGGACTAGGAATGAGCAGTTCTTC. The full variable domain, its missing parts supplied by reference TRBV2 and TRBJ2-1, is EPEVTQTPSHQVTQMGQEVILRCVPISNHLYFYWYRQILGQKVEFLVSFYNNEISEKSEIFDDQFSVERPDGSNFTLKIRSTKLEDSAMYFCASSFTPGTRNEQFFGPGTRLTVL.

J is TRBJ2-2 and V is TRBV7-8; weak D call: TRBD2 (5 bases). This CDR3 spans 17 amino acids. Germline V lookup: CDR1 SGHVS, CDR2 FQNEAQ. Trimming removed 6 bases at V and 0 bases at J, with 17 bases between. The CDR3 DNA reads as TGTGCCAGCAGGAAGAGCCTCGGGAACGCGAACACCGGGGAGCTGTTTTTT. Translating gives CASRKSLGNANTGELFF.

The CDR3 loop is CASSLGVGREQYF. The CDR3, as DNA: TGTGCCAGCAGCTTAGGGGTGGGGAGGGAGCAGTACTTC. The rearrangement uses TRBV7-3 and TRBJ2-7, with D perhaps TRBD2 (6 bases). CDR3 size: 13 residues. The ends were cut back, 2 bases at V and 7 bases at J, with 12 bases in the middle. CDR1 is SGHTA, CDR2 FQGTGA, per germline.

V usage is TRBV30 and J usage is TRBJ1-1, with D tentatively TRBD1 (6 bases). V dropped 3 bases and J dropped 6 bases, with 11 bases sitting between them. This CDR3 has 12 amino acids. Per germline, CDR1 GTSNPN and CDR2 SVGIG (reference sequence). The CDR3 DNA reads TGTGCCTGGAGCCCGGACAGCCCTGAAGCTTTCTTT. Amino acids: CAWSPDSPEAFF.

The chain combines TRBV5-4 with TRBJ1-2; TRBD1 agrees at 7 bases. The CDR3 extends over 11 amino acids. V lost 4 bases and J lost 8; bases outside the gene matches: 2. Germline V gene lookup returns CDR1 SGHNT and CDR2 YYREEE (reference sequence). CDR3 residues: CASSRQGGYTF. CDR3 coding DNA: TGTGCCAGCAGCCGACAGGGAGGCTACACCTTC. The whole variable domain, remainder taken from reference TRBV5-4 and TRBJ1-2, is ETGVTQSPTHLIKTRGQQVTLRCSSQSGHNTVSWYQQALGQGPQFIFQYYREEENGRGNFPPRFSGLQFPNYSSELNVNALELDDSALYLCASSRQGGYTFGSGTRLTVV.

The V gene is TRBV7-6, the J gene TRBJ1-1; TRBD1 matches at 11 bases. This CDR3 region has 15 residues. J lost 6 bases, V lost 1 base, and 4 bases had no gene match. The germline V gene encodes CDR1 SGHVS and CDR2 FNYEAQ. The CDR3 DNA reads as TGTGCCAGCAGCTTAGGGACAGGGGGCCTGCCTGAAGCTTTCTTT. Translating gives CASSLGTGGLPEAFF.

The chain uses TRBV7-9 and TRBJ2-5, with 8 bases that match TRBD1. Germline CDR1 is SEHNR and CDR2 is FQNEAQ (reference sequence). With V trimmed by 4 bases and J by 9 bases, 10 bases remained unmatched. The CDR3 covers 14 residues. CDR3 protein: CASSYGQGTEAQYF. The CDR3 nucleotides read TGTGCCAGCAGCTACGGACAGGGCACGGAGGCCCAGTACTTC. The complete variable domain, with remaining parts taken from reference TRBV7-9 and TRBJ2-5, reads DTGVSQNPRHKITKRGQNVTFRCDPISEHNRLYWYRQTLGQGPEFLTYFQNEAQLEKSRLLSDRFSAERPKGSFSTLEIQRTEQGDSAMYLCASSYGQGTEAQYFGPGTRLLVL.

This clone was observed a few times. This chain links TRBV6-4 with TRBJ2-6; a weak D match, TRBD2 (6 bases). The germline V gene encodes CDR1 MRHNA and CDR2 SNTAGT. Trimming removed 2 bases from V and 1 base from J, with 6 bases in between. The CDR3 spans 15 residues. The CDR3 here is CASSDGGSGANVLTF. The DNA of the CDR3 is TGTGCCAGCAGTGACGGGGGGTCTGGGGCCAACGTCCTGACTTTC.

The sample holds a few counts of this clone. This chain joins TRBV13 and TRBJ2-7; 15 bases align to TRBD2. This CDR3 has 15 amino acids. V lost 6 bases to trimming and J lost 3 bases; unmatched junction nucleotides: 3. In germline, CDR1 is PRHDT, CDR2 FYEKMQ (reference sequence). The chain's CDR3 is CASRPGLAGGYEQYF. DNA of the CDR3: TGTGCCAGCAGACCGGGACTAGCGGGGGGCTACGAGCAGTACTTC.

The genes are TRBV4-2 and TRBJ2-3; no definite D call. Trimming removed 6 bases from V and 0 bases from J, with 4 bases in between. CDR3 length equals 12 residues. CDR1 and CDR2 (germline): LGHNA, YNFKEQ. CDR3 amino acids: CASRTSTDTQYF. Written as DNA, the CDR3 is TGTGCCAGCAGGACTAGCACAGATACGCAGTATTTT.

This chain links TRBV2 with TRBJ2-7; 12 nucleotides match TRBD2. Unmatched junction bases numbered 10, after V lost 6 bases and J lost 7 bases. CDR1 SNHLY and CDR2 FYNNEI come from the germline V gene. CDR3 length: 15 residues. Here the CDR3 reads CASRVTSGSSGEQYF. CDR3 in DNA: TGTGCCAGCAGAGTGACTAGCGGGAGCAGTGGTGAGCAGTACTTC.

The CDR3 here is CASSYSIGPNEQFF. The CDR3 bases are TGTGCCAGCAGTTACTCGATTGGGCCCAATGAGCAGTTCTTC. The chain links TRBV6-5 to TRBJ2-1; no firm D call. Looked up from germline, CDR1 is MNHEY and CDR2 is SVGAGI. The CDR3 extends over 14 amino acids. The V and J ends lost 0 bases and 6 bases respectively, with 9 bases between them.

V and J are TRBV7-3 and TRBJ1-1; 7 positions match TRBD1. The CDR3 loop spans 13 amino acids. Looked up from germline, CDR1 is SGHTA and CDR2 is FQGTGA. V was pared by 5 bases and J by 4 bases, with 4 bases of the junction left unmatched. The CDR3 loop reads CASSAGGLTEAFF. The CDR3 region has the DNA TGTGCCAGCAGCGCAGGGGGTCTCACTGAAGCTTTCTTT. Full variable domain (missing parts from reference TRBV7-3 and TRBJ1-1): GAGVSQTPSNKVTEKGKYVELRCDPISGHTALYWYRQSLGQGPEFLIYFQGTGAADDSGLPNDRFFAVRPEGSVSTLKIQRTERGDSAVYLCASSAGGLTEAFFGQGTRLTVV.